A selection of T cell receptor beta chains follows, all from one sample in a study of shared clonotypes between healthy human individuals. Only in-frame clones appear in the TCRdb table, and some are missing; sequencing was by immunoSEQ multiplex PCR. This sample has 600,000 or so clones, with more than 95% found just once. Sequencing used naive CD8+ T cells sorted from blood. These TCRs come from a man aged 25-40 years in good health. Each CDR3 is given with its conserved first and last residue. Fields, in order: J gene, D gene, clone size, V gene, CDR3 DNA, CDR3 protein. A D gene is named only where the DNA matches it firmly. Not every row has a clone size; where given, it reads once, few, many or a size class.

j_gene: TRBJ2-1
d_gene: -
abundance: once
v_gene: TRBV30
CDR3nt: TGTGCCTGGGGTTCTGGGTTCACGAGCAATGAGCAGTTCTTC
CDR3aa: CAWGSGFTSNEQFF

j_gene: TRBJ2-7
d_gene: -
abundance: -
v_gene: TRBV6-4
CDR3nt: TGTGCCAGCAGTGACTCGGGTGGGCAGCAGTACTTC
CDR3aa: CASSDSGGQQYF

j_gene: TRBJ2-5
d_gene: TRBD1
abundance: -
v_gene: TRBV5-6
CDR3nt: TGTGCCAGCAGCTTGGTTTCTCGCGGCAGGGGGCGACAAGAGACCCAGTACTTC
CDR3aa: CASSLVSRGRGRQETQYF

j_gene: TRBJ2-1
d_gene: TRBD2
abundance: -
v_gene: TRBV5-1
CDR3nt: TGCGCCAGCAGCTGGGGAGGGAATGAGCAGTTCTTC
CDR3aa: CASSWGGNEQFF

j_gene: TRBJ2-2
d_gene: -
abundance: -
v_gene: TRBV7-2
CDR3nt: TGTGCCAGCAGCTTAGACCCTTGGGAGCTGTTTTTT
CDR3aa: CASSLDPWELFF

j_gene: TRBJ2-1
d_gene: -
abundance: -
v_gene: TRBV15
CDR3nt: TGTGCCACCAGCAGAGAGGGGGAGAGCTCCTACAATGAGCAGTTCTTC
CDR3aa: CATSREGESSYNEQFF

j_gene: TRBJ1-2
d_gene: -
abundance: once
v_gene: TRBV25-1
CDR3nt: TGTGCCAGCAGTGGACTGAACTATGGCTACACCTTC
CDR3aa: CASSGLNYGYTF

j_gene: TRBJ1-1
d_gene: -
abundance: -
v_gene: TRBV11-2
CDR3nt: TGTGCCAGCAGCGCTCCGGGGGTCCCCACTGAAGCTTTCTTT
CDR3aa: CASSAPGVPTEAFF

j_gene: TRBJ2-3
d_gene: TRBD2
abundance: once
v_gene: TRBV30
CDR3nt: TGTGCCTGGAGTGTTGGTAGCGGGAGGTCAGATACGCAGTATTTT
CDR3aa: CAWSVGSGRSDTQYF

j_gene: TRBJ2-1
d_gene: -
abundance: -
v_gene: TRBV27
CDR3nt: TGTGCCAGCTCCGCTGGAGGGAGTTATGAGCAGTTCTTC
CDR3aa: CASSAGGSYEQFF

j_gene: TRBJ2-7
d_gene: -
abundance: -
v_gene: TRBV7-9
CDR3nt: TGTGCCAGCAGCTTAGCGCAGGCGAAACTGTGGAGGGAGCAGTACTTC
CDR3aa: CASSLAQAKLWREQYF

j_gene: TRBJ2-3
d_gene: -
abundance: -
v_gene: TRBV7-9
CDR3nt: TGTGCCAGCAGCGGGAGTCATGCGACAGATACGCAGTATTTT
CDR3aa: CASSGSHATDTQYF

j_gene: TRBJ2-7
d_gene: -
abundance: -
v_gene: TRBV7-9
CDR3nt: TGTGCCAGCAGCTTAGCCGGGGCGGACTACGAGCAGTACTTC
CDR3aa: CASSLAGADYEQYF

j_gene: TRBJ2-5
d_gene: TRBD2
abundance: -
v_gene: TRBV7-9
CDR3nt: TGTGCCAGCAGCTTAGGGACTAGCGGGAGGATGGAAGAGACCCAGTACTTC
CDR3aa: CASSLGTSGRMEETQYF

j_gene: TRBJ2-1
d_gene: -
abundance: -
v_gene: TRBV7-9
CDR3nt: TGTGCCAGCAGCCCCACCGGGCTAGTTAATGAGCAGTTCTTC
CDR3aa: CASSPTGLVNEQFF

j_gene: TRBJ2-1
d_gene: TRBD2
abundance: once
v_gene: TRBV29-1
CDR3nt: TGCAGCGTTGAAGGACTAGCGGGGTCATACAATGAGCAGTTCTTC
CDR3aa: CSVEGLAGSYNEQFF

j_gene: TRBJ2-4
d_gene: -
abundance: -
v_gene: TRBV29-1
CDR3nt: TGCAGCGTTGGTGGAGGAGCCAAAAACATTCAGTACTTC
CDR3aa: CSVGGGAKNIQYF

j_gene: TRBJ2-1
d_gene: -
abundance: -
v_gene: TRBV19
CDR3nt: TGTGCCAGTAGTATAAGGGGAAATGAGCAGTTCTTC
CDR3aa: CASSIRGNEQFF

j_gene: TRBJ2-7
d_gene: -
abundance: once
v_gene: TRBV7-8
CDR3nt: TGTGCCAGCAGCTTAGGAGGGGCTGGCGAGCAGTACTTC
CDR3aa: CASSLGGAGEQYF

j_gene: TRBJ1-1
d_gene: -
abundance: -
v_gene: TRBV14
CDR3nt: TGTGCCAGCAGCCAAGATCGGTGGGGCACTGAAGCTTTCTTT
CDR3aa: CASSQDRWGTEAFF

j_gene: TRBJ2-7
d_gene: -
abundance: -
v_gene: TRBV7-9
CDR3nt: TGTGCCAGCAGACCTTCTAGCTCAGACGAGCAGTACTTC
CDR3aa: CASRPSSSDEQYF

j_gene: TRBJ2-1
d_gene: TRBD2
abundance: -
v_gene: TRBV11-2
CDR3nt: TGTGCCAGCAGCTTACTAGCGGTTTACAATGAGCAGTTCTTC
CDR3aa: CASSLLAVYNEQFF

j_gene: TRBJ1-2
d_gene: -
abundance: -
v_gene: TRBV7-6
CDR3nt: TGTGCCAGCAGCGTATCCGCCGCCAGGGGATTTCATGGCTACACCTTC
CDR3aa: CASSVSAARGFHGYTF

j_gene: TRBJ2-1
d_gene: TRBD2
abundance: -
v_gene: TRBV5-5
CDR3nt: TGTGCCAGCAGCTTGGGACTAGCGGGAGTAAGCGGGTACAATGAGCAGTTCTTC
CDR3aa: CASSLGLAGVSGYNEQFF

j_gene: TRBJ1-2
d_gene: TRBD1
abundance: -
v_gene: TRBV27
CDR3nt: TGTGCCAGCAGTTCGGACAGGGTAGGCTACACCTTC
CDR3aa: CASSSDRVGYTF

j_gene: TRBJ1-4
d_gene: -
abundance: -
v_gene: TRBV28
CDR3nt: TGTGCCAGCAGTTTATCGGGATACGGTGAAAAACTGTTTTTT
CDR3aa: CASSLSGYGEKLFF

j_gene: TRBJ2-3
d_gene: -
abundance: -
v_gene: TRBV10-2
CDR3nt: TGCGCCAGCAGTGAGTTCGCGGGAGATACGCAGTATTTT
CDR3aa: CASSEFAGDTQYF

j_gene: TRBJ2-7
d_gene: TRBD1
abundance: -
v_gene: TRBV4-3
CDR3nt: TGCGCCAGCAGCCAGAACAGGGGGCGAGACGAGCAGTACTTC
CDR3aa: CASSQNRGRDEQYF

j_gene: TRBJ1-1
d_gene: -
abundance: -
v_gene: TRBV14
CDR3nt: TGTGCCAGCAGCCAAGGATTAGTGGGGGCAGGAGCTTTCTTT
CDR3aa: CASSQGLVGAGAFF

j_gene: TRBJ2-1
d_gene: -
abundance: -
v_gene: TRBV6-4
CDR3nt: TGTGCCAGCAGTGACCAACAGGGTTATGGTGGCAATGAGCAGTTCTTC
CDR3aa: CASSDQQGYGGNEQFF

j_gene: TRBJ2-2
d_gene: -
abundance: -
v_gene: TRBV4-1
CDR3nt: TGCGCCAGCAGCCAAGTCGAAGGCACCGGGGAGCTGTTTTTT
CDR3aa: CASSQVEGTGELFF

j_gene: TRBJ2-1
d_gene: -
abundance: -
v_gene: TRBV7-2
CDR3nt: TGTGCCAGCAGCAACCCGCCTGGAGATGAGCAGTTCTTC
CDR3aa: CASSNPPGDEQFF

j_gene: TRBJ2-7
d_gene: -
abundance: -
v_gene: TRBV7-9
CDR3nt: TGTGCCAGCAGCTACGGGAACGAGCAGTACTTC
CDR3aa: CASSYGNEQYF

j_gene: TRBJ2-7
d_gene: -
abundance: -
v_gene: TRBV7-9
CDR3nt: TGTGCCAGCAGCTTAGGACAGAACGAGCAGTACTTC
CDR3aa: CASSLGQNEQYF

j_gene: TRBJ2-3
d_gene: TRBD1
abundance: -
v_gene: TRBV29-1
CDR3nt: TGCAGCGACTCCGGGACAGGCACAGATACGCAGTATTTT
CDR3aa: CSDSGTGTDTQYF

j_gene: TRBJ2-7
d_gene: -
abundance: -
v_gene: TRBV29-1
CDR3nt: TGCAGCGTTTGGGGAAATGGTTACGAGCAGTACTTC
CDR3aa: CSVWGNGYEQYF

j_gene: TRBJ2-1
d_gene: -
abundance: -
v_gene: TRBV29-1
CDR3nt: TGCAGCGCCGATAAGGGGAGCAATGAGCAGTTCTTC
CDR3aa: CSADKGSNEQFF

j_gene: TRBJ2-1
d_gene: TRBD2
abundance: -
v_gene: TRBV7-9
CDR3nt: TGTGCCAGCAGCCCCAGGACTAGCGGGAAATACAATGAGCAGTTCTTC
CDR3aa: CASSPRTSGKYNEQFF

j_gene: TRBJ2-3
d_gene: -
abundance: -
v_gene: TRBV27
CDR3nt: TGTGCCAGCAGTTTTTTTCAATCAGATACGCAGTATTTT
CDR3aa: CASSFFQSDTQYF

j_gene: TRBJ2-1
d_gene: TRBD2
abundance: -
v_gene: TRBV10-1
CDR3nt: TGCGCCAGCAGCCAAGAGACTAGCGGGACGGATCAGTTCTTC
CDR3aa: CASSQETSGTDQFF

j_gene: TRBJ2-7
d_gene: TRBD2
abundance: -
v_gene: TRBV4-1
CDR3nt: TGCGCCAGCAGCCCAGCGGGGAGGTCCTACGAGCAGTACTTC
CDR3aa: CASSPAGRSYEQYF

j_gene: TRBJ1-1
d_gene: -
abundance: -
v_gene: TRBV5-4
CDR3nt: TGTGCCAGCAGCCTGTGGGGGGACCTTGAAGCTTTCTTT
CDR3aa: CASSLWGDLEAFF

j_gene: TRBJ2-7
d_gene: TRBD2
abundance: -
v_gene: TRBV9
CDR3nt: TGTGCCAGCAGCCCCCCCTCTAGCGGGAGGGCAGGGGAGCAGTACTTC
CDR3aa: CASSPPSSGRAGEQYF

j_gene: TRBJ2-7
d_gene: TRBD1
abundance: -
v_gene: TRBV5-1
CDR3nt: TGCGCCAGCAGCTCTCGACAGGGGAATTACGAGCAGTACTTC
CDR3aa: CASSSRQGNYEQYF

j_gene: TRBJ2-3
d_gene: -
abundance: -
v_gene: TRBV27
CDR3nt: TGTGCCAGCAGGGCTTTGGCCCGCACAGATACGCAGTATTTT
CDR3aa: CASRALARTDTQYF

j_gene: TRBJ2-1
d_gene: -
abundance: -
v_gene: TRBV9
CDR3nt: TGTGCCAGCAGCGAGGGGGAAGGGACTCCGCAGTTCTTC
CDR3aa: CASSEGEGTPQFF

j_gene: TRBJ2-5
d_gene: TRBD2
abundance: few
v_gene: TRBV28
CDR3nt: TGTGCCAGCAGTTTGATGCTAGCGGGAGGAGGGGAGACCCAGTACTTC
CDR3aa: CASSLMLAGGGETQYF

j_gene: TRBJ2-1
d_gene: -
abundance: -
v_gene: TRBV6-5
CDR3nt: TGTGCCAGCAGTTACCCGGGCATCAATGAGCAGTTCTTC
CDR3aa: CASSYPGINEQFF

j_gene: TRBJ2-1
d_gene: -
abundance: -
v_gene: TRBV4-1
CDR3nt: TGCGCCAGCAGCCAAGATTGGCTCGGCGCAGGCTCCTACAATGAGCAGTTCTTC
CDR3aa: CASSQDWLGAGSYNEQFF

j_gene: TRBJ2-7
d_gene: TRBD2
abundance: -
v_gene: TRBV27
CDR3nt: TGTGCCAGCAGTTTTGCTAGCGGATATTCCTACGAGCAGTACTTC
CDR3aa: CASSFASGYSYEQYF

j_gene: TRBJ2-2
d_gene: TRBD1
abundance: -
v_gene: TRBV4-1
CDR3nt: TGCGCCAGCAGCCCTTCCCGGGACAGGGTTCGAACCGGGGAGCTGTTTTTT
CDR3aa: CASSPSRDRVRTGELFF

j_gene: TRBJ2-3
d_gene: TRBD2
abundance: -
v_gene: TRBV27
CDR3nt: TGTGCCAGCAGCCGACCTATAGCGGGAGGGCCAACAGATACGCAGTATTTT
CDR3aa: CASSRPIAGGPTDTQYF

j_gene: TRBJ1-4
d_gene: TRBD1
abundance: -
v_gene: TRBV27
CDR3nt: TGTGCCAGCAGTTTATCGGTTGGGGACAGTAATGAAAAACTGTTTTTT
CDR3aa: CASSLSVGDSNEKLFF